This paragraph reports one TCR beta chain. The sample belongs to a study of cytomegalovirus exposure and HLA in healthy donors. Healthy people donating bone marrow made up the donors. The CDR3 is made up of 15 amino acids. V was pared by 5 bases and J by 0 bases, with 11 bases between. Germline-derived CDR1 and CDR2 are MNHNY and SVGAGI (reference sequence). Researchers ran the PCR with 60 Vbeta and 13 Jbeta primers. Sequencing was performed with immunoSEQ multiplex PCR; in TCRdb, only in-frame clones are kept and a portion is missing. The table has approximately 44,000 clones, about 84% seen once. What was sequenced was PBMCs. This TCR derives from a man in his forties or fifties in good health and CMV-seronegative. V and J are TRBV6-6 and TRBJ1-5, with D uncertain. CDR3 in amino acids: CASSRSPYSNQPQHF. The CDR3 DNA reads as TGTGCCAGCAGTCGATCACCCTATAGCAATCAGCCCCAGCATTTT.